The sequence of this TCR beta chain was determined in a study of shared clonotypes between healthy human individuals. Cells designated naive CD8 were CD45RO-negative and were positively selected for CCR7, with terminally differentiated effector memory CD45RA+ cells excluded. The CDR3 totals 15 residues. CDR1 is MNHEY, CDR2 SMNVEV, per germline (reference sequence). V dropped 0 bases and J dropped 3 bases, with 9 bases sitting between them. Over several immunoSEQ plates, each subset's genomic DNA was distributed in even portions. Methods used by the authors: Junction-only immunoSEQ data arrived without quality scores, meaning filtering differed. The assay was immunoSEQ multiplex PCR, and TCRdb's table has in-frame clones only and misses some. V and J calls and clone size are as listed in that table; D and trimming were resolved from the DNA. The sample has 630,000 or so clones, 98% seen once.

The rearrangement uses TRBV27 and TRBJ1-5; D gene unclear. This receptor was taken from a man aged 30 to 39 in good health. The sample taken for sequencing was naive CD8+ T cells sorted from blood. Written as DNA, the CDR3 is TGTGCCAGCAGTTTATCGGGGAACATCAATCAGCCCCAGCATTTT. Translating gives CASSLSGNINQPQHF.